Following are 6 T cell receptor beta chains from one sample sequenced in a study of blood T cell repertoires in COVID-19. Only in-frame clones appear in the TCRdb table, and some are missing; sequencing was by immunoSEQ multiplex PCR. The table includes some 270,000 clones, 75% to 90% detected once. What was sequenced was PBMCs or T cells enriched from blood (not recorded which). These receptors were collected from a woman aged 25 to 39 with acute COVID-19.

The rearrangement joins TRBV5-4 to TRBJ1-6, with D unclear. Germline V gene sequence: CDR1 SGHNT, CDR2 YYREEE (reference sequence). The CDR3 is made up of 13 amino acids. Trimming took 0 bases from V and 7 from J, leaving 5 bases between them. CDR3 DNA: TGTGCCAGCAGCTTGGATGAGAATTCACCCCTCCACTTT. It encodes CASSLDENSPLHF. The entire variable domain, with the rest obtained from reference TRBV5-4 and TRBJ1-6, is as follows: ETGVTQSPTHLIKTRGQQVTLRCSSQSGHNTVSWYQQALGQGPQFIFQYYREEENGRGNFPPRFSGLQFPNYSSELNVNALELDDSALYLCASSLDENSPLHFGNGTRLTVT.

The chain employs TRBV19 and TRBJ2-7; 9 bases match TRBD2. Germline V gene lookup returns CDR1 LNHDA and CDR2 SQIVND (reference sequence). The CDR3 runs to 13 residues. The junction had 4 bases not matched to a gene; V was cut back by 5 bases and J by 5 bases. The CDR3 is CASSVSGSNEQYF. The CDR3 DNA is TGTGCCAGTAGTGTTAGCGGGAGCAACGAGCAGTACTTC.

The chain is built from TRBV24-1 and TRBJ2-1; D possibly corresponds to TRBD1 (6 bases). The CDR3 spans 16 residues. V was pared by 0 bases and J by 9 bases, with 17 bases between. Germline CDR1 and CDR2: KGHDR and SFDVKD. The CDR3 DNA follows: TGTGCCACCAGTGATTTGGGAGAGGGGGAGTTTCGTGAGCAGTTCTTC. It yields the protein CATSDLGEGEFREQFF.

V usage is TRBV7-2 and J usage is TRBJ2-3, with D perhaps TRBD1 (6 bases). The CDR3 runs 14 residues. Per the germline V gene, CDR1 is SGHTA and CDR2 is FQGNSA. V dropped 4 bases and J dropped 6 bases, with 14 bases sitting between them. CDR3 region: CASSSRKQGDTQYF. The CDR3 region has the DNA TGTGCCAGCAGCTCAAGAAAACAGGGTGATACGCAGTATTTT.

This clone was recorded only once. The chain is built from TRBV10-3 and TRBJ2-2; 9 bases fit TRBD2. The V gene's germline CDR1 is ENHRY and CDR2 SYGVKD. V trimming: 7 bases; J trimming: 3 bases; junction bases outside the gene matches: 3. The CDR3 runs 14 residues. CDR3 loop: CAIKAGGDTGELFF. The CDR3 DNA reads TGTGCCATCAAGGCGGGAGGGGACACCGGGGAGCTGTTTTTT.

The chain uses TRBV4-3 and TRBJ2-1, with D tentatively TRBD1 (5 bases). V was shortened by 1 base and J by 8 bases, with 12 bases between the two germline ends. This CDR3 region has 14 residues. CDR1 and CDR2 (germline): LGHNA, YSLEER. The CDR3 sequence: CASSQAARVDEQFF. In nucleotides, the CDR3 is TGCGCCAGCAGCCAAGCGGCCAGGGTAGATGAGCAGTTCTTC.